The rows below give T cell receptor beta chains drawn from one sample of a study of cytomegalovirus exposure and HLA in healthy donors. Assay used: immunoSEQ multiplex PCR; TCRdb lists only in-frame clones, some missing. Counted here are 66,000 or so clones, nearly 98% occurring once; the ten biggest clones make up roughly 1.6%. Specimen: PBMCs. These receptor sequences come from a woman between 18 and 29 years old in good health and CMV-seropositive. CDR3s leave out the opening cysteine and the closing phenylalanine or tryptophan. Each record gives: D gene, V gene, CDR3 protein. A D gene is named only where the DNA matches it firmly.

>TRBD1|TRBV2
ASTRDRGNTEAF
>TRBD1|TRBV28
ASSPYRGTKKGNTEAF
>TRBD2|TRBV5-5
ASRTGLAGPSSYNEQF
>-|TRBV5-4
ASSSTGRTGFYGYT
>-|TRBV27
ASSLGRGPYNEQF
>TRBD1|TRBV6-1
ASSVWQGAGQPQH
>-|TRBV29-1
SVEDKWGGANYGYT
>TRBD2|TRBV11-2
ASSGRSGLASNNEQF
>-|TRBV28
ASSLLVNTEAF
>TRBD2|TRBV4-2
ASSRGLAGAGELF
>TRBD1|TRBV5-5
ASSPTPGTGGSHQPQH
>TRBD2|TRBV19
ASSMSLAGEMGTDTQY
>-|TRBV6-6
ASSYSPANYGYT
>TRBD1|TRBV11-2
ASSSLGQRTYEQY
>-|TRBV19
ASSMDEGIHEQY
>-|TRBV6-5
ASSSTYEQY